The TCR beta chain described here comes from a study of tumor-infiltrating lymphocytes in primary liver carcinoma. Across the study: The patients, men and women alike, were aged 30 to 69 years. Staging of the tumors gave T1-T3 N0M0, with widths of roughly 4.2 to 10 cm.

Concerning this clonotype itself: One end of the junction is discordant with germline, which a read error may explain.

cDNA specific to TCR beta was made from 450 to 650 ng of total RNA, with a constant-region primer employed for priming. Three rounds of nested multiplex PCR with slightly modified ARM-PCR produced TCR beta libraries. Both of the initial two PCR rounds ran for about 9 cycles and employed TRBV1-TRBV30 forward primers alongside a C-beta reverse primer. Via MiXCR, TCRdb re-called the multiplex PCR reads, giving one row per CDR3 protein. Here the sample spans 45,000 to 55,000 distinct CDR3 sequences, about two thirds being singletons. CDR3 size: 12 residues. Germline lookup yields CDR1 WNHNN and CDR2 SYGVQD (reference sequence). Bulk tissue was left unsorted, and RNA and DNA were co-extracted from 20-30 mg of it.

The TCR originated in a man aged 40-55 years with primary liver carcinoma and hepatitis B virus infection. The chain recombines TRBV10-1 with TRBJ2-1; possible D gene TRBD2, 5 bases. Sequencing input: liver tumor tissue from sampling region 5. Specified subset: tumor region T5, tumor centre. The CDR3 region has the DNA TGCGCCAGGAGCGGTGAGTGGAATGAGCAGTCCTTC. It encodes CARSGEWNEQSF.